This TCR beta chain is from a study of CD8+ T cells in alopecia areata. General study points: Many expanded lesional clones persisted in scalp and blood during tofacitinib. Mice gave a clearer picture of TCR sharing than patients did, possibly for HLA-related reasons. Elevated clonality characterized lesional scalp relative to normal scalp, particularly in alopecia totalis/universalis.

The authors extracted RNA and reverse transcribed it into cDNA as the sequencing template. TCRdb keeps only in-frame clones here, not all; method: immunoSEQ multiplex PCR. The sample contains roughly 200,000 clones, about two fifths of which appear only once. Treatment specified: oral pan-JAK inhibitor, 5-10 mg twice daily. Obtained from alopecia areata patients were lesional scalp punch biopsies along with peripheral blood. V was clipped by 4 bases and J by 0 bases, with 19 bases between them. Looked up from germline, CDR1 is SGHRS and CDR2 is YFSETQ. This CDR3 is 18 amino acids long. This clone was seen at least ten times. What it binds is not known.

The sequences come from CD4+ T cells sorted from blood, collected between weeks 30 and 35, from a patient treated with tofacitinib. The gene calls are TRBV5-1 and TRBJ1-4; no reliable D call. This sequence was found in a human donor with alopecia areata. CDR3 amino acids: CASSPTPTDIPTNEKLFF. Here the CDR3 DNA reads TGCGCCAGCAGCCCCACACCGACCGACATTCCAACTAATGAAAAACTGTTTTTT.